This T cell receptor beta chain originates from a study of metastatic and nonmetastatic thyroid tumors. On the study more broadly: The comparison covered peripheral blood and tumor or nodule tissue in malignant and benign thyroid patients.

Every patient underwent thyroid surgery untreated. Study-wide results and limits: Patients with malignant thyroid tumors reportedly had significantly higher TCR beta diversity than those with benign nodules, in blood and tumor.

Germline V gene lookup returns CDR1 LNHDA and CDR2 SQIVND (reference sequence). V lost 5 bases, J lost 4 bases, and 14 bases lay in between. The CDR3 is 14 amino acids. Methods used by the authors: Researchers built a distant-metastasis classifier for papillary thyroid cancer that drew on CDR3 differences across clinicopathological groups. MiXCR re-clonotyped the PCR reads for TCRdb. The V and J calls were not made by the authors but by TCRdb's processing. The sample consists of about 8,400 clones, 31% of them appearing once. Remarks on this clone: Its target is unknown.

J is TRBJ1-2 and V is TRBV19; D not resolved. Sequenced: tumor tissue. This TCR came from a female donor with papillary thyroid cancer or a benign thyroid nodule (not recorded which). Some clones in this sample may be carry-over from other donors' samples. This CDR3 reads CASSSEGILYGYTF. The CDR3 DNA is TGTGCCAGTAGTTCGGAAGGAATACTCTATGGCTACACCTTC.